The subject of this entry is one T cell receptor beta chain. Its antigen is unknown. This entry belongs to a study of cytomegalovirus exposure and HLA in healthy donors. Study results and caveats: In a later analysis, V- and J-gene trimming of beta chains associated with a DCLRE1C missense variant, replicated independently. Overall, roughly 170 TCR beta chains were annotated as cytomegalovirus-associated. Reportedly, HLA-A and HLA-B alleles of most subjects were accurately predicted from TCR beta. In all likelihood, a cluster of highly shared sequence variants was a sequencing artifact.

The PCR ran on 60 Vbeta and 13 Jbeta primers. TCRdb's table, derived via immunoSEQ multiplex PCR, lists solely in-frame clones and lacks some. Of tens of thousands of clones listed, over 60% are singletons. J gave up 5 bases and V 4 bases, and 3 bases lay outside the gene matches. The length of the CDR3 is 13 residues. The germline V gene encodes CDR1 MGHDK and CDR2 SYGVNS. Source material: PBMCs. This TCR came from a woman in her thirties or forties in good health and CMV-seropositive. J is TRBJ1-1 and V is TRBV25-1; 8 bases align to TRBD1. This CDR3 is CASSVNRGTEAFF. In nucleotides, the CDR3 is TGTGCCAGCAGTGTCAACAGGGGGACTGAAGCTTTCTTT. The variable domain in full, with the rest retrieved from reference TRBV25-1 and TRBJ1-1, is EADIYQTPRYLVIGTGKKITLECSQTMGHDKMYWYQQDPGMELHLIHYSYGVNSTEKGDLSSESTVSRIRTEHFPLTLESARPSHTSQYLCASSVNRGTEAFFGQGTRLTVV.